This record looks at one T cell receptor beta chain sequence and its context. The sample comes from a study of OX40 agonist ivuxolimab in advanced cancers. The assay was immunoSEQ multiplex PCR, and TCRdb's table has in-frame clones only and misses some. The data show 81,000 or so clones, with 85% to 95% seen just once and approximately 15% held by the top ten. This CDR3 is 17 amino acids long. Germline values: CDR1 ENHRY, CDR2 SYGVKD. With 6 bases clipped from V and 2 bases from J, the junction kept 12 bases outside the gene matches. This TCR was recovered from an adult with an advanced solid tumor such as melanoma, head and neck, liver or kidney cancer. The chain recombines TRBV10-3 with TRBJ2-3, with 9 nucleotides matching TRBD2. This specimen was CD4+ or CD8+ T cells sorted from blood, taken in a trial of the OX40 agonist ivuxolimab. DNA of the CDR3: TGTGCCATCAGCGATACCCGTGGCGGGGGGGCCACAGATACGCAGTATTTT. Translation: CAISDTRGGGATDTQYF.